This TCR beta chain was retrieved from a study of cytomegalovirus exposure and HLA in healthy donors. Study context: Later analysis reported that the 120 or so validation repertoires shared the platform of the approximately 690 first-cohort repertoires.

Per germline, CDR1 MGHRA and CDR2 YSYEKL. After removal of 4 bases from V and 4 bases from J, the junction contained 5 bases not matched to a gene. This CDR3 comprises 14 residues. A remark on this clone: Its antigen is as yet unknown.

Study-wide results and caveats: Within the approximately 130 validation repertoires, first-cohort TCR clusters tended to co-occur, according to a later analysis.

Assay used: immunoSEQ multiplex PCR; TCRdb lists only in-frame clones, some missing. The sample contains roughly 180,000 clones, around nine tenths of which appear only once. The TCR was taken from a man aged 30 to 39 in good health and CMV-seropositive. The V call is TRBV4-1, the J call TRBJ2-7, with 9 bases aligning to TRBD2. The material sequenced was PBMCs. The CDR3 here is CASSPVAGVYEQYF. The CDR3 bases are TGCGCCAGCAGCCCGGTAGCGGGAGTGTACGAGCAGTACTTC.